This TCR beta chain came from a study of response to subunit inactivated influenza vaccine. This clonotype was found many times. The antigen remains unidentified. V lost 0 bases to trimming and J lost 4 bases; unmatched junction nucleotides: 8. From germline, CDR1 is LNHNV and CDR2 YYDKDF (reference sequence). The CDR3 is 17 residues long. TCRdb passed the RT-PCR reads through MiXCR, listing each CDR3 protein once. This table holds approximately 480,000 distinct CDR3 sequences, approximately 11% found once. The study, taken as a whole, reports: The authors offered the suggestion that each seasonal influenza vaccination recruits few new T cells.

The chain couples TRBV15 to TRBJ2-2; 7 nucleotides line up with TRBD1. This clonotype was sampled from a man aged 50-60 years who received an inactivated influenza vaccine. Sequencing was performed on PBMCs from blood, taken roughly 45 days after vaccination. The CDR3 DNA follows: TGTGCCACCAGCAGAGATCGGGTTAAGGGGGCCACCGGGGAGCTGTTTTTT. It encodes CATSRDRVKGATGELFF.